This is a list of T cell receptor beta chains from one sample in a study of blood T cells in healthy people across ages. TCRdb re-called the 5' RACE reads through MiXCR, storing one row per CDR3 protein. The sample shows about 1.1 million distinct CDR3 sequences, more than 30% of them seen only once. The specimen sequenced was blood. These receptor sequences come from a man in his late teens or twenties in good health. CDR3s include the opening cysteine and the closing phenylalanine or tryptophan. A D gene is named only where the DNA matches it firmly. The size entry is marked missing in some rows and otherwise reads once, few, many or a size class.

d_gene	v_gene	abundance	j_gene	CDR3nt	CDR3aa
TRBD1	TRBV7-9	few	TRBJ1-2	TGTGCCAGCAGCCCACAGGACAGGGGTTACCCTAACTATGGCTACACCTTC	CASSPQDRGYPNYGYTF
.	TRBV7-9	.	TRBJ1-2	TGTGCCAGCAGCCCTCTAGGGGGTGCCAGGCACTATGGCTACACCTTC	CASSPLGGARHYGYTF
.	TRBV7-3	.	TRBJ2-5	TGTGCCAGCAGCTTACTTCCCCAAGAGACCCAGTACTTC	CASSLLPQETQYF
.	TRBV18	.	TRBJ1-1	TGTGCCAGCTCACCTGGACATGCCCCTAGGGACACTGAAGCTTTCTTT	CASSPGHAPRDTEAFF
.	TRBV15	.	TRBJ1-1	TGTGCCACCAGCAGAAACGCAGGGGATGAAGCTTTCTTT	CATSRNAGDEAFF
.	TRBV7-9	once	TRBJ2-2	TGTGCCAGCAGCTTAGGCCCTCAGGGATATAGCACCGGGGAGCTGTTTTTT	CASSLGPQGYSTGELFF
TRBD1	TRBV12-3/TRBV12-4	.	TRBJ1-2	TGTGCCAGCAGGGGACAGCCTAGTAACTATGGCTACACCTTC	CASRGQPSNYGYTF
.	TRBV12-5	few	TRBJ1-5	TGTGCTAGTGCGTGGGGAAATCAGCCCCAGCATTTT	CASAWGNQPQHF
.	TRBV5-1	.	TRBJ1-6	TGCGCCAGCAGCTTGGACCCCCGGAATAATTCACCCCTCCACTTT	CASSLDPRNNSPLHF
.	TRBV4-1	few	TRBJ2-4	TGCGCCAGCAGCCAAGTGGGGGGGCCCACAAACATTCAGTACTTC	CASSQVGGPTNIQYF
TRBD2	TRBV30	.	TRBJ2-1	TGTGCCTGGACAAGCGGGGGGGACGGACGAAGCTCCTACAATGAGCAGTTCTTC	CAWTSGGDGRSSYNEQFF
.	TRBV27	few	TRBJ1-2	TGTGCCAGCAGTTTACTCAGGGGCCACTATGGCTACACCTTC	CASSLLRGHYGYTF
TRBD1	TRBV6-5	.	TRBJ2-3	TGTGCCAGCAGCCCGTCCGGACAGGGGGTCACAGATACGCAGTATTTT	CASSPSGQGVTDTQYF
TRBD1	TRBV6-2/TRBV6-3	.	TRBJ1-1	TGTGCCAGCAGTCGACAGGGTGGCAGCTACCGCACTGAAGCTTTCTTT	CASSRQGGSYRTEAFF
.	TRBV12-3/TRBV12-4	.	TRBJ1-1	TGTGTCAGCAGTTTGGAGGTTATGAACACTGAAGCTTTCTTT	CVSSLEVMNTEAFF
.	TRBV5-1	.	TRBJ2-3	TGCGCCAGCAGCCCGAGGCCCAGCAACACAGATACGCAGTATTTT	CASSPRPSNTDTQYF
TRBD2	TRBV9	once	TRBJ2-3	TGTGCCAGCAGCTCACCCTCGGGGGGGGAGGCAGATACGCAGTATTTT	CASSSPSGGEADTQYF
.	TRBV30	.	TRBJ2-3	TGTGCCGGGAGGGACAGACTATATACGCAGTATTTT	CAGRDRLYTQYF
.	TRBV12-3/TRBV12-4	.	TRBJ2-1	TGTGCCAGCAGAACATCAGGGTTGGGCGAGGGAGAGCAGTTCTTC	CASRTSGLGEGEQFF
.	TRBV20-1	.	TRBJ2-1	TGCAGTGCCCTAAGTTTGGACGGCTCCTACAATGAGCAGTTCTTC	CSALSLDGSYNEQFF
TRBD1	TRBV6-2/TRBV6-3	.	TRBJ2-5	TGTGCCAGCAGTCGGTCGGGACAGGGCCAAGAGACCCAGTACTTC	CASSRSGQGQETQYF
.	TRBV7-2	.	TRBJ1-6	TGTGCCAGCAGCTCCCAGACGAATATTGGTTCACCCCTCCACTTT	CASSSQTNIGSPLHF
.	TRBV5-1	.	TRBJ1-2	TGCGCCAGCAGCTTGGAAGGGGCGGGCCGTGGCTACACCTTC	CASSLEGAGRGYTF
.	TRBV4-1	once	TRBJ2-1	TGCGCCAGCAGCCAAAAGGGCCCCTACAATGAGCAGTTCTTC	CASSQKGPYNEQFF
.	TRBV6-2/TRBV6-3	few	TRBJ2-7	TGTGCCAGTACTACAGGGTCCTACGAGCAGTACTTC	CASTTGSYEQYF
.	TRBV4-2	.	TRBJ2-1	TGTGCCAGCAGCCAAGAGCCAGGAGACTACAATGAGCAGTTCTTC	CASSQEPGDYNEQFF
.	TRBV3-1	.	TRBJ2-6	TGTGCCAGCAGCCATTCCCTTCTCTCTGGGGCCAACGTCCTGACTTTC	CASSHSLLSGANVLTF
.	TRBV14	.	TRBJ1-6	TGTGCCAGCAGCCAAGCCCCTAATTCACCCCTCCACTTT	CASSQAPNSPLHF
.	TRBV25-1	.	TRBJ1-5	TGTGCCAGCAGTGACAGGGGTTATCAGCCCCAGCATTTT	CASSDRGYQPQHF
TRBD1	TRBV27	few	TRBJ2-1	TGTGCCAGCAGTTTATATTCAGGGGGCAACTACAATGAGCAGTTCTTC	CASSLYSGGNYNEQFF
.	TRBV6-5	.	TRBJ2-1	TGTGCCAGCACCAGGGGGGGGGACAATGAGCAGTTCTTC	CASTRGGDNEQFF
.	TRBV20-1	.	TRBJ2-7	TGCAGTGCTGCATGGGGCCAGGGAGACTACAATGAGCAGTACTTC	CSAAWGQGDYNEQYF
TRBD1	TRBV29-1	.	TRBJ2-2	TGCAGCGCAACGGGACAGTCGAACACCGGGGAGCTGTTTTTT	CSATGQSNTGELFF
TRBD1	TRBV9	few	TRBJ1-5	TGTGCCAGCAGCCCGGGACAGACTTATCAGCCCCAGCATTTT	CASSPGQTYQPQHF
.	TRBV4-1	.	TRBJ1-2	TGCGCCAGCAGCCAAGATCGGAAGGGGCGTGGCTACACCTTC	CASSQDRKGRGYTF
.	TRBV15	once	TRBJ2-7	TGTGCCACCAGCCAATTCTACAATGAGCAGTACTTC	CATSQFYNEQYF
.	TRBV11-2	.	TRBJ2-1	TGTGCCAGCAGCTTAGGGGCAGCAGGTGCCCCCCCCTACAATGAGCAGTTCTTC	CASSLGAAGAPPYNEQFF
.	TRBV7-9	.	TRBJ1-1	TGTGCCAGCAGCGCGGTCAAGGCCCCTAACACTGAAGCTTTCTTT	CASSAVKAPNTEAFF
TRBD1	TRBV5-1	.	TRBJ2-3	TGCGCCAGCAAGATAGGGGGCCGCACAGATACGCAGTATTTT	CASKIGGRTDTQYF
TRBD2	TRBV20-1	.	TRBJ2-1	TGCAGTGCCTCTGGGGCTAGCGGAAGCTCCTACAATGAGCAGTTCTTC	CSASGASGSSYNEQFF
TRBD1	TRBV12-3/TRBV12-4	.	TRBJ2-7	TGTGCCAGCAGTTCCCGGGACAGGGCCCTCCTCATCTACGAGCAGTACTTC	CASSSRDRALLIYEQYF
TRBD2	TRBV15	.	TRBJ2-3	TGTGCCACCAGCACAAGCAACGGGACTAGCGGGGGCACAGATACGCAGTATTTT	CATSTSNGTSGGTDTQYF
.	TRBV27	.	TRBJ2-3	TGTGCCAGCAGTTTAACACAGGGTCTTAGAACAGATACGCAGTATTTT	CASSLTQGLRTDTQYF
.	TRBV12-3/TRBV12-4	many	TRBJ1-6	TGTGCCAGCACCGCCGGGACGGAAGGTTCACCCCTCCACTTT	CASTAGTEGSPLHF
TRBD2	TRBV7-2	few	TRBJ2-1	TGTGCCAGCAGCCCCGCACCTCGGACTAGTTCTAATGAGCAGTTCTTC	CASSPAPRTSSNEQFF
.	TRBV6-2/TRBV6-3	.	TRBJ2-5	TGTGCCAGCAGTTACGGGGCGGAGGGAGAGACCCAGTACTTC	CASSYGAEGETQYF
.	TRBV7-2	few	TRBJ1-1	TGTGCCAGCAGCGAATACCCGGGGAACACTGAAGCTTTCTTT	CASSEYPGNTEAFF
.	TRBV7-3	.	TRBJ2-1	TGTGCCAGCAGCGCCGGACACTCAAACAATGAGCAGTTCTTC	CASSAGHSNNEQFF